These 31 T cell receptor beta chains originate from one sample sequenced in a study of blood T cells in healthy people across ages. Then a second PCR, running roughly 7 to 11 cycles, was carried out with a sample-barcoded 5' primer and a J-beta primer mix. TCRdb passed the 5' RACE reads through MiXCR, listing each CDR3 protein once. The profile shows nearly 1 million distinct CDR3 sequences, roughly half of them singletons. The sequenced sample was blood. The receptors here all came from an older woman in good health.

The CDR3 here is CAWIRPSAVSSYEQYF. The CDR3 DNA reads TGTGCCTGGATTCGGCCCAGTGCTGTTAGCTCCTACGAGCAGTACTTC. This rearrangement joins TRBV30 to TRBJ2-7; no definite D call. V lost 4 bases and J 0 bases, leaving 19 bases between the germline ends. The CDR3 extends over 16 amino acids. Germline V gives CDR1 GTSNPN, CDR2 SVGIG (reference sequence).

The gene calls are TRBV10-2 and TRBJ2-3, with 14 nucleotides matching TRBD2. Germline CDR1 and CDR2: WSHSY and SAAADI. J gave up 5 bases and V 4 bases, and 11 bases lay outside the gene matches. The CDR3 is 18 amino acids. Here the CDR3 reads CASSGPRGLAGVIDTQYF. DNA for the CDR3: TGCGCCAGCAGTGGGCCGCGGGGACTAGCGGGAGTAATAGATACGCAGTATTTT.

This chain links TRBV27 with TRBJ2-5; TRBD2 might be the D (5 bases). This CDR3 is 13 amino acids long. Germline CDR1 reads MNHEY; CDR2 reads SMNVEV (reference sequence). Trimming pared 1 base from V and 3 bases from J, leaving 6 bases between. Here the CDR3 reads CASSLWREETQYF. CDR3 DNA sequence: TGTGCCAGCAGTTTATGGCGGGAAGAGACCCAGTACTTC.

This clonotype has more than one count but fewer than ten. The genes are TRBV7-2 and TRBJ2-1; 8 bases match TRBD2. J lost 8 bases, V lost 1 base, and 7 bases had no gene match. The germline V gene has CDR1 SGHTA and CDR2 FQGNSA. The CDR3 totals 15 residues. CDR3 DNA sequence: TGTGCCAGCAGCTTAGTAGGGACTAGTAAGGATGAGCAGTTCTTC. It encodes CASSLVGTSKDEQFF.

The chain has TRBV7-2 and TRBJ1-2; perhaps TRBD1 as D (5 bases). The CDR3 runs 13 residues. The germline V gene encodes CDR1 SGHTA and CDR2 FQGNSA. Between the trimmed V and J ends, which lost 10 bases and 5 bases, there was a span of 17 bases. CDR3 sequence (DNA): TGTGCCACGGGACGCGCATGGGGTTATGGCTACACCTTC. The encoded protein is CATGRAWGYGYTF.

This clonotype was detected a few times. V gene TRBV4-3 combines with J gene TRBJ2-7, with TRBD2 identical over 7 bases. The CDR3 length is 15 residues. Germline loops: CDR1 LGHNA, CDR2 YSLEER. J lost 3 bases, V lost 4 bases, and 9 bases had no gene match. In nucleotides, the CDR3 is TGCGCCAGCAGCCCTGTCTTGGGCGGGAGCTACGAGCAGTACTTC. Its translation is CASSPVLGGSYEQYF.

The CDR3 nucleotides read TGCAGTGCTGCTTCAGGGGGACCGGGGGAGACCCAGTACTTC. Protein product: CSAASGGPGETQYF. This sequence joins TRBV20-1 and TRBJ2-5; 7 positions agree with TRBD1. The CDR3 length is 14 residues. Trimming cost V 5 bases and J 5 bases; bases outside gene matches: 11. Germline CDR1 DFQATT, CDR2 SNEGSKA (reference sequence).

The table lists this clonotype with a few counts. V is TRBV6-6 and J is TRBJ2-7; D may be TRBD1 (5 bases). Germline values: CDR1 MNHNY, CDR2 SVGAGI (reference sequence). This CDR3 is built from 14 residues. V lost 7 bases, J lost 0 bases, and 13 bases lay in between. CDR3 residues: CASTKPGSSYEQYF. DNA of the CDR3: TGTGCCAGCACCAAGCCAGGGTCCTCCTACGAGCAGTACTTC.

This chain joins TRBV20-1 and TRBJ2-3, with a tentative D call TRBD2 (9 bases). Germline V gene sequence: CDR1 DFQATT, CDR2 SNEGSKA (reference sequence). Trimming shortened V by 6 bases and J by 4 bases, and 20 bases separated the two germline ends. The CDR3 sequence is 15 residues long. CDR3: CSAQGAGGTPDTQYF. CDR3 DNA sequence: TGCAGTGCCCAGGGGGCGGGAGGGACCCCAGATACGCAGTATTTT.

The chain joins TRBV28 to TRBJ2-7, with 8 bases aligning to TRBD1. CDR3 length: 17 amino acids. Germline trimming cut 6 bases from V and 1 base from J; bases unmatched to any gene: 14. Per germline, CDR1 MDHEN and CDR2 SYDVKM. DNA of the CDR3: TGTGCCAGCAGACCCCGAGGACAGGGTTCTAGGTCCTACGAGCAGTACTTC. Residues: CASRPRGQGSRSYEQYF.

The V gene is TRBV10-3, the J gene TRBJ2-7; possibly TRBD2 for D (5 bases). The CDR3 has 15 residues. Looked up from germline, CDR1 is ENHRY and CDR2 is SYGVKD. V was pared by 3 bases and J by 2 bases, with 14 bases between. This chain's CDR3 is CAISDGKLVAYEQYF. DNA of the CDR3: TGTGCCATCAGTGACGGGAAACTAGTCGCCTACGAGCAGTACTTC.

The chain employs TRBV11-2 and TRBJ2-1; TRBD1 agrees at 8 bases. The germline V gene has CDR1 SGHAT and CDR2 FQNNGV. The CDR3 extends over 17 amino acids. The J segment lost 8 bases and the V segment lost 5 bases, leaving 17 bases of the junction unmatched. CDR3 in amino acids: CASSRTRGLVRGDEQFF. Here the CDR3 DNA reads TGTGCCAGCAGCCGAACCAGGGGGCTCGTCCGCGGGGATGAGCAGTTCTTC.

The chain uses TRBV6-5 and TRBJ1-4, with D possibly being TRBD1 (6 bases). The CDR3 has 19 residues. Germline-derived CDR1 and CDR2 are MNHEY and SVGAGI. Trimming cost V 4 bases and J 4 bases, with 25 bases left between them. The DNA of the CDR3 is TGTGCCAGCAGTTCCAAACCAACAGGGTTTTGGGTTGTTAATGAAAAACTGTTTTTT. This sequence encodes CASSSKPTGFWVVNEKLFF.

The genes are TRBV20-1 and TRBJ1-4; 7 nucleotides match TRBD1. The CDR3 sequence is 14 residues long. CDR1 and CDR2 from the germline V gene are DFQATT and SNEGSKA (reference sequence). The V segment lost 4 bases and the J segment 6 bases; nucleotides outside the gene matches: 8. CDR3 coding DNA: TGCAGTGCTACCCCGGGGCAGGGGGATGAAAAACTGTTTTTT. Translating it yields CSATPGQGDEKLFF.

Only one count was recorded for this clonotype. The chain couples TRBV27 to TRBJ2-1; the D is unclear. Trimming stripped 3 bases from V and 6 bases from J, with 12 bases between. Germline CDR1 MNHEY, CDR2 SMNVEV (reference sequence). The CDR3 has 14 residues. The CDR3 DNA follows: TGTGCCAGCAGTTTTGGCTACCAACTCAATGAGCAGTTCTTC. Its protein product is CASSFGYQLNEQFF.

This clonotype was counted a few times. CDR3 bases: TGCGCCAGCAGCCAAGAAAAAGGACGCTTCGAGACCCAGTACTTC. It encodes CASSQEKGRFETQYF. The chain is built from TRBV4-3 and TRBJ2-7; no definite D call. The better agreement between TRBJ2-5 and the DNA end casts doubt on the J call. This CDR3 is built from 15 residues. Germline V gene data show CDR1 as LGHNA and CDR2 as YSLEER.

This clonotype was seen a single time. The CDR3 end shows no conserved phenylalanine or tryptophan, and so a read error is likely. The CDR3 spells CASSLDSSPYEQYS. DNA for the CDR3: TGTGCCAGCTCACTCGACTCGAGTCCCTACGAGCAGTACTCC. The V gene is TRBV18, the J gene TRBJ2-7; no clear D gene. V dropped 4 bases and J dropped 2 bases, with 12 bases sitting between them. The germline CDR1 and CDR2 sequences are KGHSH and LQKENI. The CDR3 is made up of 14 amino acids.

This clonotype was observed a handful of times. This chain uses TRBV28 with TRBJ2-5; no clear D gene. This CDR3 is 13 amino acids long. Germline loops: CDR1 MDHEN, CDR2 SYDVKM. The V end was cut by 2 bases, the J end by 11 bases, with 15 bases between. The CDR3 nucleotides read TGTGCCAGCAGTTTAAACCCTCTGTTTCAGCAGTACTTC. Translated, it gives CASSLNPLFQQYF.

This sequence joins TRBV7-6 and TRBJ1-5; D not certain. The CDR3 sequence is 13 residues long. CDR1 is SGHVS and CDR2 is FNYEAQ in the germline V gene. V lost 4 bases and J lost 3, with 7 bases in between. CDR3 in DNA: TGTGCCAGCAGCTACGGATACAATCAGCCCCAGCATTTT. Amino acid sequence: CASSYGYNQPQHF. Filled out from reference TRBV7-6 and TRBJ1-5, the complete variable domain reads GAGVSQSPRYKVTKRGQDVALRCDPISGHVSLYWYRQALGQGPEFLTYFNYEAQQDKSGLPNDRFSAERPEGSISTLTIQRTEQRDSAMYRCASSYGYNQPQHFGDGTRLSIL.

This clonotype has just a few counts. The rearrangement links TRBV20-1 to TRBJ2-7; a weak D match, TRBD1 (5 bases). Germline V CDR1 and CDR2: DFQATT, SNEGSKA (reference sequence). This CDR3 contains 11 residues. The V end lost 8 bases, the J end lost 2 bases, and 10 bases lay between the germline ends. CDR3 protein: CSQDTTYEQYF. The CDR3 DNA is TGCAGTCAGGACACCACCTACGAGCAGTACTTC.

This clonotype was seen a handful of times. V usage is TRBV21-1 and J usage is TRBJ1-2; no DNA check was done on the table's D call, TRBD1. TRBV21-1 is an annotated pseudogene. The CDR3 consists of 15 residues. CDR3 DNA: TGTGCCAGCAGCACCCCGGACAGGACTAACTATGGCTACACCTTC. It specifies CASSTPDRTNYGYTF.

A few counts support this clonotype. The V gene is TRBV7-8, the J gene TRBJ2-5; the D is unclear. V was pared by 0 bases and J by 5 bases, with 10 bases between. The CDR3 is made up of 14 amino acids. The germline V gene encodes CDR1 SGHVS and CDR2 FQNEAQ. CDR3 in DNA: TGTGCCAGCAGCTTAGCTACGTTATGGGAGACCCAGTACTTC. This sequence encodes CASSLATLWETQYF.

This clonotype was recorded a few times. This rearrangement joins TRBV7-9 to TRBJ2-7; no firm D call. In germline, CDR1 is SEHNR, CDR2 FQNEAQ (reference sequence). V was trimmed by 8 bases and J by 4 bases, leaving 15 bases between them. The CDR3 covers 13 residues. Here the CDR3 reads CASAAVGPYEQYF. The CDR3 bases are TGTGCCAGCGCGGCAGTGGGCCCTTACGAGCAGTACTTC.

This chain links TRBV3-1 with TRBJ2-4; D might be TRBD2 (5 bases). Germline CDR1 LGHDT, CDR2 YNNKEL (reference sequence). This CDR3 has 12 residues. V gave up 4 bases and J gave up 13 bases, with 14 bases separating them. The CDR3 DNA sequence: TGTGCCAGCAGCCCCAATCCTTGGGAGCAGTACTTC. Its translation: CASSPNPWEQYF.

This clonotype showed up just a few times. The rearrangement joins TRBV28 to TRBJ2-3; maybe TRBD2 (5 bases). This CDR3 spans 16 amino acids. Germline V CDR1 and CDR2: MDHEN, SYDVKM. V was trimmed by 6 bases and J by 0 bases, leaving 16 bases between them. CDR3 coding DNA: TGTGCCAGCAGCCTGAAGCCGGGATCTAGCACAGATACGCAGTATTTT. It codes for CASSLKPGSSTDTQYF.

The genes are TRBV2 and TRBJ1-2; D is uncertain. The CDR3 is made up of 13 amino acids. Trimming took 2 bases from V and 4 from J, leaving 8 bases between them. The germline V gene encodes CDR1 SNHLY and CDR2 FYNNEI. CDR3 sequence reads: CASSEKGIYGYTF. The CDR3 nucleotides read TGTGCCAGCAGTGAAAAGGGTATCTATGGCTACACCTTC.

This sequence joins TRBV29-1 and TRBJ2-4, with 12 bases lining up with TRBD2. The J call could be wrong; TRBJ2-7 is a better fit for the DNA end. This CDR3 is built from 16 residues. Per germline, CDR1 SQVTM and CDR2 ANQGSEA. CDR3 DNA: TGCAGCGCCACCGGGACTAGCGGGTTCCTTGCCTACGAGCAGTACTTC. As protein: CSATGTSGFLAYEQYF.

Points on this clonotype: One junction end disagrees with the germline gene, perhaps due to a read error. The J gene is TRBJ2-7, the V gene TRBV6-1; the D call may be TRBD1 or TRBD2 (5 bases each). The CDR3 is 15 residues long. Germline CDR1 MNHNS, CDR2 SASEGT. CDR3 bases: TGTGCCAACAGTGATTCGCCGGGACCGAGCTACGAGCAGTACTTC. Translated, it gives CANSDSPGPSYEQYF.

The CDR3 DNA sequence: TGTGCCAGCAGCCAAGAAAGTAGGGGCACCTACGAGCAGTACTTC. Translated: CASSQESRGTYEQYF. The rearrangement joins TRBV3-1 to TRBJ2-7; a weak D match, TRBD1 (5 bases). CDR1 and CDR2 (germline): LGHDT, YNNKEL (reference sequence). Trimming took off 0 bases at V and 2 bases at J, with 11 bases between the two ends. This CDR3 contains 15 residues.

This clonotype has only a few counts. The V gene is TRBV5-6, the J gene TRBJ2-7; TRBD1 matches at 9 bases. The germline CDR1 and CDR2 sequences are SGHDT and YYEEEE. V shed 5 bases, J shed 3 bases, and the junction held 6 bases outside the gene matches. The CDR3 extends over 14 amino acids. CDR3 region: CASSGTGPFYEQYF. The DNA for the CDR3 is TGTGCCAGCAGTGGGACAGGGCCCTTCTACGAGCAGTACTTC.

The V gene is TRBV5-1, the J gene TRBJ2-1; the match to TRBD2 covers 14 bases. J lost 0 bases, V lost 4 bases, and 15 bases had no gene match. Germline CDR1 and CDR2: SGHRS and YFSETQ. CDR3 length: 21 amino acids. The CDR3 is CASSQVPGLAGVPSSYNEQFF. The CDR3 nucleotides are TGCGCCAGCAGCCAAGTCCCGGGACTAGCGGGAGTGCCGAGCTCCTACAATGAGCAGTTCTTC.